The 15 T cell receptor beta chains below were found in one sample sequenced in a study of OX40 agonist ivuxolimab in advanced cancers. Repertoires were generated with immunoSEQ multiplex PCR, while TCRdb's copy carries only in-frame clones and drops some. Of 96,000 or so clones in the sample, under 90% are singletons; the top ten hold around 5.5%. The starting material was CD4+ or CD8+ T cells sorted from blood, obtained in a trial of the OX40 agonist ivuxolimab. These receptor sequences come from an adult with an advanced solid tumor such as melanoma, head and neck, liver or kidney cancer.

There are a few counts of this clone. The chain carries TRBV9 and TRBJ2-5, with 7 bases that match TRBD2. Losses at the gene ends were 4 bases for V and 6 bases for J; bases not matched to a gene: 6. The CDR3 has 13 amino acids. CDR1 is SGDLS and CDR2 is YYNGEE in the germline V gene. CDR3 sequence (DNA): TGTGCCAGCAGCCTGGGGAGGGGACAGACCCAGTACTTC. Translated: CASSLGRGQTQYF.

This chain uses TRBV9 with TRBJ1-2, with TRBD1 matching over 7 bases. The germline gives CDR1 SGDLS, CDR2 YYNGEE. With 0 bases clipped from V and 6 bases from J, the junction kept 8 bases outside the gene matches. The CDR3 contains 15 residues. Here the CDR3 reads CASSVATGKGHGYTF. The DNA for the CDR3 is TGTGCCAGCAGCGTAGCGACAGGGAAAGGTCATGGCTACACCTTC.

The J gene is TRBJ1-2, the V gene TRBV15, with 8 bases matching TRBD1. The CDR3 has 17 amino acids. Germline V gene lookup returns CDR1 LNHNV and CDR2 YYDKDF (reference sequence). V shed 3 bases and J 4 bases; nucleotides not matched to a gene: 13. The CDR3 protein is CATSRRGTPTGVYGYTF. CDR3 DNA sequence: TGTGCCACCAGCAGGCGGGGTACCCCGACAGGGGTCTATGGCTACACCTTC. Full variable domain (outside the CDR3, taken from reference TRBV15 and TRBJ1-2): DAMVIQNPRYQVTQFGKPVTLSCSQTLNHNVMYWYQQKSSQAPKLLFHYYDKDFNNEADTPDNFQSRRPNTSFCFLDIRSPGLGDTAMYLCATSRRGTPTGVYGYTFGSGTRLTVV.

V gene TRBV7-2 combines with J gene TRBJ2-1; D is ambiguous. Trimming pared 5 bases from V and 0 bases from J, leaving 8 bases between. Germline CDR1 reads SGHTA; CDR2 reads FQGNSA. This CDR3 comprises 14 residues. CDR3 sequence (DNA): TGTGCCAGCAGCCCAACAGTCTCCTACAATGAGCAGTTCTTC. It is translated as CASSPTVSYNEQFF.

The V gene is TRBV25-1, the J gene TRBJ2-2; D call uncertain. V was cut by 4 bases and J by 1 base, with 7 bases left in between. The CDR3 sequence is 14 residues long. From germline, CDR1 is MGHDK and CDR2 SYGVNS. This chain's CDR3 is CASSAKRNTGELFF. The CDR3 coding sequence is TGTGCCAGCAGTGCAAAGAGGAACACCGGGGAGCTGTTTTTT.

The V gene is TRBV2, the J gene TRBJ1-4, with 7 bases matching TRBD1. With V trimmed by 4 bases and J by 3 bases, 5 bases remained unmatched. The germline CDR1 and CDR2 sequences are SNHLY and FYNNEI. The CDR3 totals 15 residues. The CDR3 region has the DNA TGTGCCAGCAGTGCCCGGGACAGTCCTAATGAAAAACTGTTTTTT. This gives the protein CASSARDSPNEKLFF.

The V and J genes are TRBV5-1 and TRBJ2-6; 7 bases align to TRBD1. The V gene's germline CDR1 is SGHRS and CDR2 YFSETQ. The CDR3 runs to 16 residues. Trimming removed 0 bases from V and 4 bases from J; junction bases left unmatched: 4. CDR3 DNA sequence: TGCGCCAGCAGCTTGGACAGGGGTCCCGGGGCCAACGTCCTGACTTTC. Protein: CASSLDRGPGANVLTF.

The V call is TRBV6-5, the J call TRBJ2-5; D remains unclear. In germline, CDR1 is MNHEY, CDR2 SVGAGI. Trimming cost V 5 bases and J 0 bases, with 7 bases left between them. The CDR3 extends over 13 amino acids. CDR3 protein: CASSMTNQETQYF. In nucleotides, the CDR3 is TGTGCCAGCAGTATGACAAACCAAGAGACCCAGTACTTC.

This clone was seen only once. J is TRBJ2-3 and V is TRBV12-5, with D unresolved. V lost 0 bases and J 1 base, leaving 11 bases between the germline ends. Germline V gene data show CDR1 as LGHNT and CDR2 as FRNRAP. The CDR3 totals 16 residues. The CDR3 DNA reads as TGTGCTAGTGGTTTGGTTCCAATACTGGGCACAGATACGCAGTATTTT. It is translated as CASGLVPILGTDTQYF. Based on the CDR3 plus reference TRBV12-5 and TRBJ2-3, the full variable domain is DARVTQTPRHKVTEMGQEVTMRCQPILGHNTVFWYRQTMMQGLELLAYFRNRAPLDDSGMPKDRFSAEMPDATLATLKIQPSEPRDSAVYFCASGLVPILGTDTQYFGPGTRLTVL.

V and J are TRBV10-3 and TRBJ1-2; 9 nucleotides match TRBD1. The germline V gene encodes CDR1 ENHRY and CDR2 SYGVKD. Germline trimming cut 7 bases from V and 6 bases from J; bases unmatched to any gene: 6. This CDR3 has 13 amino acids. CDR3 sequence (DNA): TGTGCCATCACTAGGACAGGGGAGGATGGCTACACCTTC. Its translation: CAITRTGEDGYTF.

Here the CDR3 reads CASSRYGSNTGELFF. The CDR3 nucleotides are TGTGCCAGCAGCCGATATGGATCGAACACCGGGGAGCTGTTTTTT. This chain connects TRBV7-2 to TRBJ2-2; D ambiguous. Germline CDR1 and CDR2: SGHTA and FQGNSA. The CDR3 is 15 residues long. With 5 bases removed from V and 0 bases from J, the gap between germline ends came to 10 bases. The full variable domain, in which reference TRBV7-2 and TRBJ2-2 provide the parts outside the CDR3, is GAGVSQSPSNKVTEKGKDVELRCDPISGHTALYWYRQSLGQGLEFLIYFQGNSAPDKSGLPSDRFSAERTGGSVSTLTIQRTQQEDSAVYLCASSRYGSNTGELFFGEGSRLTVL.

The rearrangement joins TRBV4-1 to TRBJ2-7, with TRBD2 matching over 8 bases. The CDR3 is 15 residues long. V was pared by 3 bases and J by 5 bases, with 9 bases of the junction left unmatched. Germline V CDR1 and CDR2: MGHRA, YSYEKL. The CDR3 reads CASSQSPAGVDEQYF. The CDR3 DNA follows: TGCGCCAGCAGCCAGTCTCCAGCGGGAGTCGACGAGCAGTACTTC.

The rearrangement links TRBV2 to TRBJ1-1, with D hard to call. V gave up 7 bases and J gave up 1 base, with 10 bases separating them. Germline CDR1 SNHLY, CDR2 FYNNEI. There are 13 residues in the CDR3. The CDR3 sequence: CASKAGSNTEAFF. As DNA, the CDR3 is TGTGCCAGCAAGGCCGGGTCGAACACTGAAGCTTTCTTT.

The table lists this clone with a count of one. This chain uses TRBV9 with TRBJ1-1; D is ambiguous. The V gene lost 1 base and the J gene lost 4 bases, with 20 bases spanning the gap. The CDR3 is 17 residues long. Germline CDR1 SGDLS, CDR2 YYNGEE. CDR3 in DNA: TGTGCCAGCAGCGTAAACCCTAGGTTGGCAGATGGCACTGAAGCTTTCTTT. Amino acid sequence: CASSVNPRLADGTEAFF.

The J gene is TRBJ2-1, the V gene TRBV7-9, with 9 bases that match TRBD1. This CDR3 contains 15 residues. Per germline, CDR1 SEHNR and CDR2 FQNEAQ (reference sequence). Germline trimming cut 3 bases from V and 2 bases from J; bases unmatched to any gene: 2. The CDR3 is CASSLDRGPYNEQFF. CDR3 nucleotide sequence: TGTGCCAGCAGCTTGGACAGGGGCCCCTACAATGAGCAGTTCTTC. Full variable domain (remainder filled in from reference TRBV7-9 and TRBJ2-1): DTGVSQNPRHKITKRGQNVTFRCDPISEHNRLYWYRQTLGQGPEFLTYFQNEAQLEKSRLLSDRFSAERPKGSFSTLEIQRTEQGDSAMYLCASSLDRGPYNEQFFGPGTRLTVL.